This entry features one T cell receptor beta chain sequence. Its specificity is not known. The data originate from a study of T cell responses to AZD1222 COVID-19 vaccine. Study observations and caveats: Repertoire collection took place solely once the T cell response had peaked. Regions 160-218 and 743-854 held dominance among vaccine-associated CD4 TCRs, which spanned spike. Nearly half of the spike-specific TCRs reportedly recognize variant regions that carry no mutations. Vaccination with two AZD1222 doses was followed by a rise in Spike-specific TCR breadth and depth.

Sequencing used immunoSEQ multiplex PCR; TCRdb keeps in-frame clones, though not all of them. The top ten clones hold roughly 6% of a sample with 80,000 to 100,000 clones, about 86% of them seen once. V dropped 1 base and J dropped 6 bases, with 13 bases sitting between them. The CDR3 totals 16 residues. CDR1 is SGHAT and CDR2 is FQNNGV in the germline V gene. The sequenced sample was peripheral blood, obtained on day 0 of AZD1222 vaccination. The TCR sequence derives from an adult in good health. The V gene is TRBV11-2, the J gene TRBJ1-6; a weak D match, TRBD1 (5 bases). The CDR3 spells CASSLVVARGNSPLHF. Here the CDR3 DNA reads TGTGCCAGCAGCTTAGTGGTGGCTAGGGGTAATTCACCCCTCCACTTT. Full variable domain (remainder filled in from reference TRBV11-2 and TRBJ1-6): EAGVAQSPRYKIIEKRQSVAFWCNPISGHATLYWYQQILGQGPKLLIQFQNNGVVDDSQLPKDRFSAERLKGVDSTLKIQPAKLEDSAVYLCASSLVVARGNSPLHFGNGTRLTVT.